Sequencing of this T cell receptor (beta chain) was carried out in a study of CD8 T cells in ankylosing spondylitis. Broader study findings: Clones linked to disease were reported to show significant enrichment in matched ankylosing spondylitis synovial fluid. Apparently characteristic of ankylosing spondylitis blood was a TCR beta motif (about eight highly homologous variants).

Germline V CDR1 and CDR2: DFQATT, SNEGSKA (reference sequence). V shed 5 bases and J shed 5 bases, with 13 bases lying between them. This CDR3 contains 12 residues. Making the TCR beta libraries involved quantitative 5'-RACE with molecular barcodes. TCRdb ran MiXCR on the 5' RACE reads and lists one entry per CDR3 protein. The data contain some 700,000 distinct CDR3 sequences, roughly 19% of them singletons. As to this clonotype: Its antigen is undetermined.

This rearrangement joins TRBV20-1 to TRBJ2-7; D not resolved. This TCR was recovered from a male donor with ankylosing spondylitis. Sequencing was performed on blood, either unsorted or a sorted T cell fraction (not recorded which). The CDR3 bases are TGCAGTGCTGGTACATCCGCTGACGAGCAGTACTTC. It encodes CSAGTSADEQYF.